A single sample is the source of the 18 T cell receptor beta chains below, sequenced in a study of blood T cells in healthy people across ages (dated by TCRdb to between 2014 and 2016). Library construction relied on 5' RACE. Sequencing used an Illumina HiSeq 2500. A second about 7 to 11 cycle PCR used a sample-barcoded 5' primer and a J-beta primer mix. The raw public reads went through TCRdb reprocessing: fastp at Q25, MiXCR clone calling, in-frame beta chains kept. Identical CDR3 protein sequences are pooled into one entry, listed with their most common genes and DNA. A total of 1.4 million or so distinct CDR3 sequences appear in this sample, around 40% of them only once. The top ten clones comprise 4% of the sample. Sequenced sample: blood. Source of these receptors: a woman between 18 and 30 years old in good health.

About this clonotype itself: The junction does not match germline at one end; this may be a read error. This rearrangement joins TRBV4-1 to TRBJ2-1; 9 bases match TRBD2. CDR3 length: 16 amino acids. Germline-derived CDR1 and CDR2 are MGHRA and YSYEKL. DNA for the CDR3: TGCGCCAGTAGCCAAAGCCCTAGCGGGATAGGCAATGAGCAGTTCTTC. It translates to CASSQSPSGIGNEQFF.

A few counts support this clonotype. The chain is built from TRBV27 and TRBJ2-1; D unclear. Germline values: CDR1 MNHEY, CDR2 SMNVEV (reference sequence). The ends were cut back, 4 bases at V and 5 bases at J, with 15 bases in the middle. The CDR3 runs 15 residues. The CDR3 loop reads CASSSRFGLDNEQFF. The CDR3 nucleotides read TGTGCCAGCAGTTCCAGATTTGGCCTCGACAATGAGCAGTTCTTC.

This clonotype turned up a few times. The chain combines TRBV6-1 with TRBJ2-7; TRBD2 aligns across 11 bases. V was clipped by 7 bases and J by 2 bases; unmatched bases: 7. The CDR3 is made up of 15 amino acids. The germline gives CDR1 MNHNS, CDR2 SASEGT. CDR3 nucleotides: TGTGCCAGCAAACGGGGACTAGCGGACACCTACGAGCAGTACTTC. Its translation is CASKRGLADTYEQYF.

This clonotype was detected many times. The chain carries TRBV20-1 and TRBJ2-3, with 8 bases fitting TRBD2. The CDR3 runs to 14 residues. The germline gives CDR1 DFQATT, CDR2 SNEGSKA (reference sequence). The J segment lost 2 bases and the V segment lost 5 bases, leaving 6 bases of the junction unmatched. The CDR3 protein is CSASTSVFTDTQYF. CDR3 DNA sequence: TGCAGTGCTTCGACTAGCGTGTTCACAGATACGCAGTATTTT.

V gene TRBV6-2 or TRBV6-3 combines with J gene TRBJ2-4; possibly TRBD1 for D (6 bases). The germline V gene encodes CDR1 MNHEY and CDR2 SVGEGT. The V and J ends lost 6 bases and 7 bases respectively, with 13 bases between them. There are 13 residues in the CDR3. CDR3: CASRQTGTNIQYF. CDR3 in DNA: TGTGCCAGCAGGCAAACAGGGACGAACATTCAGTACTTC.

This chain connects TRBV3-1 to TRBJ1-6; 8 bases agree with TRBD1. CDR1 is LGHDT, CDR2 YNNKEL, per germline (reference sequence). The CDR3 loop spans 15 amino acids. V shed 2 bases, J shed 13 bases, and the junction held 10 bases outside the gene matches. Written as DNA, the CDR3 is TGTGCCAGCAGCCAATTGGACAGGGTCGGTTCGCCCCTCCACTTT. Translating it yields CASSQLDRVGSPLHF.

In its sample, this clonotype was seen a few times. V gene TRBV12-3 or TRBV12-4 combines with J gene TRBJ2-3; D tentatively reads TRBD1 or TRBD2 (5 bases each). This CDR3 has 12 amino acids. Trimming took off 1 base at V and 9 bases at J, with 8 bases between the two ends. The CDR3 loop is CASSLGGFTQYF. CDR3 DNA sequence: TGTGCCAGCAGTTTAGGGGGGTTCACGCAGTATTTT.

The V and J genes are TRBV6-1 and TRBJ2-7, with TRBD2 as a possible D gene (7 bases). Trimming stripped 5 bases from V and 4 bases from J, with 24 bases between. The germline V gene encodes CDR1 MNHNS and CDR2 SASEGT. The CDR3 covers 17 residues. As DNA, the CDR3 is TGTGCCAGCAGTCCCGACATGTCTCGCGGGGGCCAATACGAGCAGTACTTC. Its protein is CASSPDMSRGGQYEQYF.

This clonotype has a handful of counts. This chain connects TRBV10-3 to TRBJ2-5; D gene uncertain. CDR1 and CDR2 from the germline V gene are ENHRY and SYGVKD. The V gene lost 5 bases and the J gene lost 1 base, with 5 bases spanning the gap. CDR3 length: 12 amino acids. CDR3 in amino acids: CAISPSQETQYF. The DNA for the CDR3 is TGTGCCATCAGTCCGTCCCAAGAGACCCAGTACTTC.

The V and J genes are TRBV6-5 and TRBJ1-5; TRBD1 aligns across 7 bases. This CDR3 is built from 17 residues. Per germline, CDR1 MNHEY and CDR2 SVGAGI. J gave up 4 bases and V 4 bases, and 13 bases lay outside the gene matches. The CDR3 nucleotides read TGTGCCAGCAGTTCTTCTTCCCTGACAGGGAGTAATCAGCCCCAGCATTTT. Protein sequence: CASSSSSLTGSNQPQHF.

The CDR3 DNA follows: TGTGCCAGCAGCCAACGCCTACCCGGGGAGCTGTTTTTT. It encodes CASSQRLPGELFF. J is TRBJ2-2 and V is TRBV3-1; D is ambiguous. CDR1 is LGHDT and CDR2 is YNNKEL in the germline V gene (reference sequence). The CDR3 sequence is 13 residues long. The germline V and J ends were trimmed by 2 bases and 6 bases, with 7 bases remaining between them.

The chain employs TRBV21-1 and TRBJ1-2; no DNA check was done on the table's D call, TRBD1. TRBV21-1 constitutes a pseudogene. The CDR3 sequence is 14 residues long. CDR3 DNA: TGTGCCAGCAGCAAACCGAGGGGAAACTATGGCTACACCTTC. It codes for CASSKPRGNYGYTF.

This clonotype was found a few times. The chain carries TRBV7-2 and TRBJ2-1, with D perhaps matching TRBD2 (6 bases). In germline, CDR1 is SGHTA, CDR2 FQGNSA. V lost 6 bases and J 4 bases, leaving 16 bases between the germline ends. The CDR3 sequence is 15 residues long. CDR3 residues: CASRTSPGGYNEQFF. CDR3 DNA sequence: TGTGCCAGCAGGACTAGTCCTGGGGGTTACAATGAGCAGTTCTTC.

V usage is TRBV25-1 and J usage is TRBJ2-1, with 7 positions matching TRBD2. The end of the DNA aligns better with TRBJ2-7, so the J call may be wrong. CDR1 MGHDK and CDR2 SYGVNS come from the germline V gene. The CDR3 contains 16 residues. CDR3 residues: CASSGRAGYSYNEQYF. The CDR3 DNA follows: TGTGCCAGCAGTGGTCGAGCGGGATACTCCTACAATGAGCAGTACTTC.

The chain is built from TRBV12-3 or TRBV12-4 and TRBJ2-1; no clear D. V was clipped by 5 bases and J by 12 bases, with 20 bases between them. The CDR3 is made up of 14 amino acids. As DNA, the CDR3 is TGTGCCAGCAGTCGTATTACGGACCACGGGCGGCAGTTCTTC. Its protein is CASSRITDHGRQFF.

The rearrangement uses TRBV9 and TRBJ2-7; 9 nucleotides match TRBD1. The ends lost 2 bases at V and 3 bases at J; junction bases unmatched: 9. This CDR3 spans 16 amino acids. Germline CDR1 is SGDLS and CDR2 is YYNGEE. The CDR3: CASSVSTGTGNYEQYF. CDR3 nucleotide sequence: TGTGCCAGCAGCGTCTCTACCGGGACAGGGAACTACGAGCAGTACTTC.

The chain joins TRBV20-1 to TRBJ2-1, with D possibly being TRBD1 (5 bases). CDR3 length equals 16 residues. Per germline, CDR1 DFQATT and CDR2 SNEGSKA (reference sequence). CDR3 in amino acids: CRDPKSYKGNYNEQFF. DNA of the CDR3: TGCAGGGACCCGAAATCTTACAAGGGGAATTACAATGAGCAGTTCTTC.

A note on this clonotype: One end of the junction fails to match germline, which may point to a read error. This rearrangement joins TRBV27 to TRBJ2-7; D remains unclear. The CDR3 covers 13 residues. Germline values: CDR1 MNHEY, CDR2 SMNVEV (reference sequence). The CDR3 DNA reads as TGTGCCTGCAGTGCGACGGCCACATACGAGCAGTACTTC. It codes for CACSATATYEQYF.